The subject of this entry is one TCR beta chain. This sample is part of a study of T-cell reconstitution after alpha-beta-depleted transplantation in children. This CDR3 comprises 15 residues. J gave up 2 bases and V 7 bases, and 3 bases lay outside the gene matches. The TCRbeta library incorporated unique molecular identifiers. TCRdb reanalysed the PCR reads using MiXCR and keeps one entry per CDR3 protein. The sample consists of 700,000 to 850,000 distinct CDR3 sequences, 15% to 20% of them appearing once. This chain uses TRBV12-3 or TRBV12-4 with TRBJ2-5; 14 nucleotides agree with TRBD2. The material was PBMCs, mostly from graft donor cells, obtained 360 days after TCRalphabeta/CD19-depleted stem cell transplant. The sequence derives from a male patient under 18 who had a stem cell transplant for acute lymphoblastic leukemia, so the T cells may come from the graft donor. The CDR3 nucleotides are TGTGCCAGCAAAAGACTAGCGGGAGGGCAAGAGACCCAGTACTTC. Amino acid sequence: CASKRLAGGQETQYF.